The present T cell receptor beta chain was sequenced within a study of a mutant IDH1 vaccine in newly diagnosed glioma. Study as a whole: Treated patients had a mean age of about 38 years and an approximately 62% male, around 38% female split.

Comments on this clone: Antigen: not known.

Assay used: immunoSEQ multiplex PCR; TCRdb lists only in-frame clones, some missing. The profile shows fewer than 25,000 clones, 84% of them singletons. General study points: With respect to changes in top peripheral T cell clonotypes, pseudoprogression seemed unrelated.

Documented time point: week 47, end of study. Doses consisted of 300 ug of mutant IDH1 20-mer peptide each, paired with topical imiquimod. Every donor had a new WHO grade 3 or 4 astrocytoma that was IDH1-mutant, with loss of nuclear ATRX. CDR3 size: 13 residues. Germline V lookup: CDR1 SGHVS, CDR2 FQNEAQ. V was clipped by 2 bases and J by 4 bases, with 8 bases between them. This specimen consisted of PBMCs, obtained from a glioma patient whose treatment included an IDH1 peptide vaccine. This sequence was found in a man aged 35-49 years with glioma. The chain links TRBV7-8 to TRBJ1-2, with D possibly TRBD1 on 5 matching bases. The CDR3 loop reads CASSLTQGYGYTF. The CDR3, as DNA: TGTGCCAGCAGCTTAACGCAGGGCTATGGCTACACCTTC.